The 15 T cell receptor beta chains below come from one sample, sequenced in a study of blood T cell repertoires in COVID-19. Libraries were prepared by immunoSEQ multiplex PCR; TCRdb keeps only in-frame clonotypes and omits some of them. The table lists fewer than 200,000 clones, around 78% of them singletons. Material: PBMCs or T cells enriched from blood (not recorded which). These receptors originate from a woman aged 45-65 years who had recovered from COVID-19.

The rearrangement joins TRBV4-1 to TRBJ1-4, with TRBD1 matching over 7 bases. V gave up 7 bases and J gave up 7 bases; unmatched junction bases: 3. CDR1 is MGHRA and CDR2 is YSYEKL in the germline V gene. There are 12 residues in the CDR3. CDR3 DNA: TGCGCCAGCAACAACAGGGGTGAAAAACTGTTTTTT. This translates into CASNNRGEKLFF.

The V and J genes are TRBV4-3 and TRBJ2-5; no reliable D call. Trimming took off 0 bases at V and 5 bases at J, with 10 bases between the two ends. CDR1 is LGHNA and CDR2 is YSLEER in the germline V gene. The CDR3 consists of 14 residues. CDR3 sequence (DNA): TGCGCCAGCAGCCAAGATTCCGGCGGTGAGACCCAGTACTTC. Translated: CASSQDSGGETQYF.

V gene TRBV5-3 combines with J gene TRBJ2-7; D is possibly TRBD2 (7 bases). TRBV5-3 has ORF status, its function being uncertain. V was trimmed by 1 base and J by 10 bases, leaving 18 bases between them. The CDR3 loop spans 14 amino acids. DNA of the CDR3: TGTGCCAGAAGCTTGTCGCCCGGGGGGCGTGAACAGTACGTC. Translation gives CARSLSPGGREQYV.

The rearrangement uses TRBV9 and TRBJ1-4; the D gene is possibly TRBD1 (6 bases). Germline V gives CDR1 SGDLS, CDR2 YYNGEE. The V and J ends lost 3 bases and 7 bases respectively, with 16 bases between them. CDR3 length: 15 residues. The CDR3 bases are TGTGCCAGCAGCGGGTCGGGTCAGGGGCGTGAAAAACTGTTTTTT. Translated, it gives CASSGSGQGREKLFF.

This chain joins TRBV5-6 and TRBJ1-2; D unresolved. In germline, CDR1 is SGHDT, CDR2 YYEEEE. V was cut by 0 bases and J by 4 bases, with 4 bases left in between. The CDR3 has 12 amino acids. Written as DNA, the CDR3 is TGTGCCAGCAGCTTGGACAGCTATGGCTACACCTTC. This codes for CASSLDSYGYTF.

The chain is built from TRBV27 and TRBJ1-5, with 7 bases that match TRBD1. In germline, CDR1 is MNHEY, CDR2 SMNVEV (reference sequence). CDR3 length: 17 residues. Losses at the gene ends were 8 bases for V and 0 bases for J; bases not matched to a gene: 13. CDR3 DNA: TGTGCCAGCCTCCCACAGGGGAGGAGGGGTAGCAATCAGCCCCAGCATTTT. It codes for CASLPQGRRGSNQPQHF.

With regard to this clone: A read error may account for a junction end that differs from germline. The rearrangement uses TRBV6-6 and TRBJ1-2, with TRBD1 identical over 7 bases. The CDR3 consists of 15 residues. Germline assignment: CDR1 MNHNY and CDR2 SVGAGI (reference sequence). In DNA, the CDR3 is TGTGCCAGCAGCCCGCCGGGGGGGACAGCCTATGGCCACACCTTC. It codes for CASSPPGGTAYGHTF.

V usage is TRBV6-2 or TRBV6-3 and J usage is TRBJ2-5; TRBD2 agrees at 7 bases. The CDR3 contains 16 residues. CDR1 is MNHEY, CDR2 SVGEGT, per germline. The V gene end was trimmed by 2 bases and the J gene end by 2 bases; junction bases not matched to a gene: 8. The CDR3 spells CASSYGGGRSQETQYF. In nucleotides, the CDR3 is TGTGCCAGCAGTTACGGGGGGGGGAGATCTCAAGAGACCCAGTACTTC.

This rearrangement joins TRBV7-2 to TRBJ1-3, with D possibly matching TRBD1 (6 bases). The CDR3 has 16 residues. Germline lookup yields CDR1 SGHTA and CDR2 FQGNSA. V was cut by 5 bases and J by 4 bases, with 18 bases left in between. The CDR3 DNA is TGTGCCAGCAGCCCCATACAGGGCATCAAGGGAAACACCATATATTTT. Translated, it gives CASSPIQGIKGNTIYF.

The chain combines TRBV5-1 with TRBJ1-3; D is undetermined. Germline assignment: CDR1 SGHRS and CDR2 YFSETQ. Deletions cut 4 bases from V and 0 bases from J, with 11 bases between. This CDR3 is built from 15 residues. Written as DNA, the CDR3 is TGCGCCAGCAGCCTGACGGGGAGCTCTGGAAACACCATATATTTT. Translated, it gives CASSLTGSSGNTIYF.

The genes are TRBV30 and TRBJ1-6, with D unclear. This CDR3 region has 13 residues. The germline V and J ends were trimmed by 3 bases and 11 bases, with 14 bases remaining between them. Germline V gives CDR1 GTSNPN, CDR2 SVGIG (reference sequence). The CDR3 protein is CAWRLTSEAPLHF. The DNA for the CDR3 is TGTGCCTGGAGATTGACGAGCGAGGCACCCCTCCACTTT.

CDR3 protein: CASSLDSSRGTEAFF. CDR3 in DNA: TGTGCCAGCAGCTTAGATAGCAGCCGGGGGACTGAAGCTTTCTTT. The chain couples TRBV11-2 to TRBJ1-1, with D maybe TRBD1 (5 bases). This CDR3 is 15 amino acids long. Trimming removed 0 bases from V and 5 bases from J, with 13 bases in between. Per germline, CDR1 SGHAT and CDR2 FQNNGV.

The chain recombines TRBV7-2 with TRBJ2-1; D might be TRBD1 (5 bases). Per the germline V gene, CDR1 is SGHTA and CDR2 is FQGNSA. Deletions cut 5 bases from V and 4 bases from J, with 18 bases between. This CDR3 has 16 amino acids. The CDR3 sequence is CASSPSPGQEYNEQFF. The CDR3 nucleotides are TGTGCCAGCAGCCCCTCCCCCGGACAAGAGTACAATGAGCAGTTCTTC. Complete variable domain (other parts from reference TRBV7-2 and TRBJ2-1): GAGVSQSPSNKVTEKGKDVELRCDPISGHTALYWYRQSLGQGLEFLIYFQGNSAPDKSGLPSDRFSAERTGGSVSTLTIQRTQQEDSAVYLCASSPSPGQEYNEQFFGPGTRLTVL.

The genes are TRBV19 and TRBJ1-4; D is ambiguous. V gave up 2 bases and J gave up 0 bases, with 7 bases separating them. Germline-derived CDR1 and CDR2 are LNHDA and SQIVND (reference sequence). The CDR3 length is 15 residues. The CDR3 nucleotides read TGTGCCAGTAGTATACAGGCAGCAACTAATGAAAAACTGTTTTTT. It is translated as CASSIQAATNEKLFF.

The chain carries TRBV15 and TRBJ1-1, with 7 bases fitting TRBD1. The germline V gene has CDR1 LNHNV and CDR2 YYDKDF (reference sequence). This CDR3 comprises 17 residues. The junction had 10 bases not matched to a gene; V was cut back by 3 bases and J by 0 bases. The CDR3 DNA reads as TGTGCCACCAGCAGGGGACAGCCACCTCTAATGAACACTGAAGCTTTCTTT. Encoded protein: CATSRGQPPLMNTEAFF.